This record covers a single TCR beta chain. This clonotype was observed many times. Its target antigen remains unknown. Base qualities are not at hand, and no much larger clone is one base apart. For repertoire sequencing, TCR beta CDR3 regions were amplified from RNA transcripts. HTBI primers and the Qiagen OneStep RT-PCR kit were used in a first-round RT-PCR, which was followed by a second-round multiplex PCR, size selection and purification. Libraries were sequenced on an Illumina HiSeq2000 using paired-end 100 bp reads. Per the original workflow: Reads were processed with SOAPnuke, discarding reads with adapters, uncalled bases, mean Phred below 15, or no exact constant-primer or identifier match. High-quality paired reads were merged with COPE v1.2.5. Each unique nucleotide sequence was treated as a clonotype, and MiTCR v1.1 was used to align the clonotypes to the IMGT TRB V, D and J references. The analysis was limited to V-J combinations with a frequency above 0.0001, which together covered over 99% of the repertoires. A TCR clonal expansion and chaos score per V-J combination was defined as the ratio of F50 clonal expansion to chaos observed in the TCRdist matrix. Welch's t-statistics and random forest were used to narrow the features down to 10 to 15 V-J combinations, which were then fed into a naive Bayes classifier. The similarity between thyroid and blood repertoires was quantified using the Morisita-Horn index. TCRdb cleaned the public reads at Q25 with fastp, built clones with MiXCR and kept in-frame beta chains. For every CDR3 protein sequence, its rows merge into one entry that carries the most common genes and DNA. TCRdb, not the authors, supplied the V and J calls. The sample table contains hundreds of thousands of distinct CDR3 sequences; only one count was recorded for 22% of them. The top ten constitute around 7% of the sample.

The data derive from a study of Graves' ophthalmopathy and Graves' hyperthyroidism (dated by TCRdb to the late 2010s). Regarding the research as a whole: Peripheral blood samples were taken at the time of initial diagnosis, before any treatment was given. The study used TCR beta repertoire signatures to distinguish Graves' ophthalmopathy from Graves' hyperthyroidism and to predict progression to ophthalmopathy. Following sampling, methimazole starting at 30 mg daily was administered to hyperthyroidism patients, and high-dose intravenous methylprednisolone was administered to ophthalmopathy patients. For training and testing, the roughly 93 patients in the discovery cohort were randomly divided in a 7:3 ratio. To explore V-J signatures that separate ophthalmopathy from hyperthyroidism, a discovery set of about a hundred patients was enrolled, consisting of about 45 with ophthalmopathy and roughly 57 with stable hyperthyroidism. For independent validation, a separate cohort was made up of 18 hyperthyroidism patients plus 17 patients who later progressed from hyperthyroidism to ophthalmopathy. In total, approximately 140 blood samples were TCR-sequenced: 43 ophthalmopathy, some 75 hyperthyroidism and approximately 17 hyperthyroidism-to-ophthalmopathy patients. In more than 5 hyperthyroidism patients, the T-cell repertoire of thyroid tissue was compared with the T-cell repertoire of blood. The investigation overall reported the following: The 13-signature model separated ophthalmopathy from stable hyperthyroidism with 85% to 90% sensitivity and just under 84% specificity in cross-validation, and 80%/75% in the test set. No statistical method was used to set the sample size in advance, and the investigators knew which group each participant was assigned to. Most expanded thyroid clonotypes with a frequency above 0.001 also appeared in blood, which suggests that blood repertoires may reflect the immune response in the thyroid. In validation, the model predicted ophthalmopathy progression with 70.59% sensitivity and around 72% specificity; around twelve predicted patients were CT-confirmed with GO in a median of approximately 6.5 months.

Hyperthyroidism was considered stable if no progression to ophthalmopathy occurred within 18 months of follow-up. The hyperthyroidism patients were 18 to 65 years old and newly diagnosed, with a disease duration of less than 2 months. Patients with other autoimmune diseases, uncontrolled infections, pregnancy or lactation were excluded from the study. Diagnosis was based on clinical symptoms, serum thyroxine, TRAb, thyroid ultrasound and orbital computed tomography. Using Ficoll-Paque density gradient centrifugation, PBMCs were isolated from about 9.2 ml of fresh peripheral blood. Trizol reagent was used to extract the total RNA, and its quality was then checked on an Agilent 2100 Bioanalyzer. The sequenced sample consisted of peripheral blood. The source is a woman under 30 with stable Graves' hyperthyroidism. Some clones in this sample may be carry-over from other donors' samples. Donor details come from another sample of the same person, matched by shared clones.

Here is the DNA: TGTGCCAGCAGCTTGAGCCCCAATACAGGGTCTTTCGGTAATTCACCCCTCCACTTT. It is translated as CASSLSPNTGSFGNSPLHF. The receptor chain draws on TRBV7-2 and TRBJ1-6; tentative D gene TRBD1, with 6 bases matching. Looking up the germline V gene yields CDR1 SGHTA and CDR2 FQGNSA. Taken from cysteine to phenylalanine, the CDR3 has 19 residues. The read is trimmed to its CDR3 DNA, 57 bases read in frame from base 1. V lost 3 bases and J lost 6 bases; the stretch between them is 24 bases long. Supplemented by the reference TRBV7-2 and TRBJ1-6 proteins around the CDR3, the complete variable domain is GAGVSQSPSNKVTEKGKDVELRCDPISGHTALYWYRQSLGQGLEFLIYFQGNSAPDKSGLPSDRFSAERTGGSVSTLTIQRTQQEDSAVYLCASSLSPNTGSFGNSPLHFGNGTRLTVT.